The clone carrying this T cell receptor beta chain was recorded a few times. The target antigen is unknown. The data stem from a study of chemoradiotherapy in HPV16-positive cancers. About the research overall: Two HPV16-positive patients' cells yielded candidate HPV-specific clones and common motifs.

Sequenced by immunoSEQ multiplex PCR; TCRdb stores in-frame clones only, minus some. The repertoire has 6,200 or so clones, 65% to 80% of them found once; the top ten carry approximately 8.1%. CDR1 and CDR2 (germline): SGDLS, YYNGEE. The V end was cut by 4 bases, the J end by 7 bases, with 17 bases between. The CDR3 covers 14 residues. Whole-study findings and limits: Only a couple of HPV16-positive patients supplied the functional HPV-specificity definition.

The receptor was derived from a human donor with HPV-associated anogenital cancer. Sequenced material: tumor tissue, taken from a patient who underwent chemoradiotherapy. The V gene is TRBV9, the J gene TRBJ1-2; D might be TRBD1 (5 bases). The chain's CDR3 is CASSRGGSLSGYTF. The CDR3, as DNA: TGTGCCAGCAGCCGGGGGGGGAGCTTGAGTGGCTACACCTTC. The variable domain in full, completed from reference TRBV9 and TRBJ1-2, reads DSGVTQTPKHLITATGQRVTLRCSPRSGDLSVYWYQQSLDQGLQFLIQYYNGEERAKGNILERFSAQQFPDLHSELNLSSLELGDSALYFCASSRGGSLSGYTFGSGTRLTVV.